Below, 12 T cell receptor beta chains from the same sample are listed, as sequenced in a study of graft-versus-host responses after intestinal transplantation. Produced via immunoSEQ multiplex PCR; TCRdb's table is partial and in-frame only. The sample includes about 7,000 clones, about 28% of them seen just once. Labeling with CFSE marked 200,000 responder cells, which were plated with 200,000 irradiated, violet-dye-labeled stimulator cells. This material consisted of alloreactive CD8+ T cells from a mixed lymphocyte reaction culture, taken before transplantation. Stated subset: CFSE-low proliferating T cells sorted from roughly six-day pre-transplant mixed lymphocyte reaction (GvH or HvG direction). The receptors derive from a human patient who was an organ donor for intestinal transplantation.

The V and J genes are TRBV10-2 and TRBJ1-2, with 7 bases that match TRBD1. V was clipped by 6 bases and J by 5 bases; unmatched bases: 6. The length of the CDR3 is 13 residues. CDR1 is WSHSY and CDR2 is SAAADI in the germline V gene. For the CDR3, the DNA is TGCGCCAGCAGCCCAGGACAGGCTTATGGCTACACCTTC. Translated, it gives CASSPGQAYGYTF.

This clone was detected only a few times. This rearrangement joins TRBV6-6 to TRBJ2-7; 10 positions agree with TRBD1. With 4 bases clipped from V and 3 bases from J, the junction kept 6 bases outside the gene matches. Germline V gives CDR1 MNHNY, CDR2 SVGAGI (reference sequence). The CDR3 contains 15 residues. The CDR3 region is CASSFIRDRGYEQYF. CDR3 DNA: TGTGCCAGCAGTTTTATCCGGGACAGGGGCTACGAGCAGTACTTC.

The chain recombines TRBV7-9 with TRBJ2-3; TRBD1 matches 7 bases. This CDR3 comprises 13 residues. The germline CDR1 and CDR2 sequences are SEHNR and FQNEAQ (reference sequence). Trimming took 6 bases from V and 4 from J; bases not matched to a gene: 4. CDR3 DNA sequence: TGTGCCAGCAGATTGACAGGGTCAGATACGCAGTATTTT. It yields the protein CASRLTGSDTQYF.

This clone has just a few counts. The genes are TRBV7-2 and TRBJ1-5; tentative D call: TRBD1 (6 bases). This CDR3 comprises 16 residues. CDR1 SGHTA and CDR2 FQGNSA come from the germline V gene. The V end was cut by 2 bases, the J end by 6 bases, with 17 bases between. The CDR3 sequence is CASSLFARGYIQPQHF. The DNA for the CDR3 is TGTGCCAGCAGCTTATTTGCCAGGGGTTACATTCAGCCCCAGCATTTT.

The chain has TRBV7-2 and TRBJ2-7, with 8 bases fitting TRBD2. Trimming removed 5 bases from V and 2 bases from J; junction bases left unmatched: 5. The CDR3 has 14 amino acids. Germline V gene sequence: CDR1 SGHTA, CDR2 FQGNSA. CDR3 bases: TGTGCCAGCAGCCCGGGGGGGCTGGCCTACGAGCAGTACTTC. Translated, it gives CASSPGGLAYEQYF.

The chain recombines TRBV11-1 with TRBJ2-5, with D possibly being TRBD2 (5 bases). Trimming cost V 5 bases and J 5 bases, with 18 bases left between them. The CDR3 loop spans 15 amino acids. Germline V gene sequence: CDR1 SGHAT, CDR2 FQDESV (reference sequence). The CDR3 loop is CASSVLLGSVETQYF. CDR3 bases: TGTGCCAGCAGCGTCCTACTAGGTTCAGTGGAGACCCAGTACTTC.

The chain employs TRBV5-4 and TRBJ2-7, with 9 positions matching TRBD1. Germline V gene lookup returns CDR1 SGHNT and CDR2 YYREEE (reference sequence). With V trimmed by 2 bases and J by 3 bases, 3 bases remained unmatched. This CDR3 is built from 14 residues. In DNA, the CDR3 is TGTGCCAGCAGCTTTGGGACAGGGAACTACGAGCAGTACTTC. This translates into CASSFGTGNYEQYF.

The chain links TRBV4-1 to TRBJ1-6, with D unresolved. Looked up from germline, CDR1 is MGHRA and CDR2 is YSYEKL. The ends were cut back, 4 bases at V and 10 bases at J, with 14 bases in the middle. This CDR3 comprises 14 residues. CDR3 residues: CASSLGPAKSPLHF. DNA of the CDR3: TGCGCCAGCAGCCTGGGTCCAGCAAAGTCACCCCTCCACTTT.

This chain links TRBV5-1 with TRBJ1-1; possible D gene TRBD1, 5 bases. V was pared by 2 bases and J by 7 bases, with 9 bases between. The CDR3 totals 12 residues. Germline CDR1 is SGHRS and CDR2 is YFSETQ. Here the CDR3 reads CASSFGAGEAFF. In nucleotides, the CDR3 is TGCGCCAGCAGCTTTGGGGCGGGTGAAGCTTTCTTT.

This clone was detected a few times. The CDR3: CASSDPRDKFSYEQYF. For the CDR3, the DNA is TGTGCCAGCAGTGACCCCCGGGACAAATTCTCCTACGAGCAGTACTTC. The rearrangement uses TRBV6-4 and TRBJ2-7; D might be TRBD1 (6 bases). The V end was cut by 2 bases, the J end by 0 bases, with 14 bases between. This CDR3 has 16 residues. Germline values: CDR1 MRHNA, CDR2 SNTAGT.

The V and J genes are TRBV6-9 and TRBJ2-3; no clear D. V lost 3 bases and J 6 bases, leaving 4 bases between the germline ends. The CDR3 sequence is 11 residues long. Germline loops: CDR1 MNHGY, CDR2 SVAAGI. DNA for the CDR3: TGTGCCAGCAGTTACAGGGATACGCAGTATTTT. This encodes CASSYRDTQYF.

The table lists this clone with a few counts. This rearrangement joins TRBV6-5 to TRBJ2-3; D is unresolved. The V end lost 3 bases, the J end lost 5 bases, and 12 bases lay between the germline ends. This CDR3 comprises 14 residues. Per germline, CDR1 MNHEY and CDR2 SVGAGI. The CDR3 DNA follows: TGTGCCAGCAGTTATTCGGGCTGGGGAGATACGCAGTATTTT. As protein: CASSYSGWGDTQYF.